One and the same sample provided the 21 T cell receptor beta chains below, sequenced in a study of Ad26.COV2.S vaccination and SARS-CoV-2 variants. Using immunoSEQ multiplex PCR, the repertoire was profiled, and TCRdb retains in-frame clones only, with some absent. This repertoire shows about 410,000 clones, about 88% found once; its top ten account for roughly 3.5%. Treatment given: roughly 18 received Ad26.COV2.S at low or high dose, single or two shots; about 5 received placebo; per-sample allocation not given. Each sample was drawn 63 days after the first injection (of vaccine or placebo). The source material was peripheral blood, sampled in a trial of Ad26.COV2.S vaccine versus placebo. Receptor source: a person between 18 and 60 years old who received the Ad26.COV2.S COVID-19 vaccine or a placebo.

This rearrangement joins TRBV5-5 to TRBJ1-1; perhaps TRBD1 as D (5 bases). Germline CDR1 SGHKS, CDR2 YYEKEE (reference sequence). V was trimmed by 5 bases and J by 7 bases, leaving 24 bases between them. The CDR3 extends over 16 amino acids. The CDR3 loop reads CASRLSERSGPYEAFF. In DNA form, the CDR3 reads TGTGCCAGCAGGCTTTCGGAACGGTCAGGGCCTTATGAAGCTTTCTTT.

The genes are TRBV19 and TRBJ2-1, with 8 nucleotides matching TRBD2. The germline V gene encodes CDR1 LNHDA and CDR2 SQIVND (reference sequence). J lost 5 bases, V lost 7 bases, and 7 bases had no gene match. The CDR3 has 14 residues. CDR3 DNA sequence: TGTGCCAGTAATAAGCGGGGGTTAGACAATGAGCAGTTCTTC. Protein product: CASNKRGLDNEQFF. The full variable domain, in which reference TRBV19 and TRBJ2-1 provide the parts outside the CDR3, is DGGITQSPKYLFRKEGQNVTLSCEQNLNHDAMYWYRQDPGQGLRLIYYSQIVNDFQKGDIAEGYSVSREKKESFPLTVTSAQKNPTAFYLCASNKRGLDNEQFFGPGTRLTVL.

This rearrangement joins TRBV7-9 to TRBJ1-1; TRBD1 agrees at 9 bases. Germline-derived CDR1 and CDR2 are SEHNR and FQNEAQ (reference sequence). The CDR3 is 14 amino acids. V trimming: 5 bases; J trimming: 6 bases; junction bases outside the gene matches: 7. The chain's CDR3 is CASSQGQGDPEAFF. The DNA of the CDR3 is TGTGCCAGCAGCCAGGGACAGGGAGACCCTGAAGCTTTCTTT.

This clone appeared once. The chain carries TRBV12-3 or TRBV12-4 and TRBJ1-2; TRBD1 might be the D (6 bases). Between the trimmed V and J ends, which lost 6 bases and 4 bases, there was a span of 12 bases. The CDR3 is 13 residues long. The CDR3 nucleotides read TGTGCCAGCAGCATGGACAGCGCCTATGGCTACACCTTC. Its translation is CASSMDSAYGYTF.

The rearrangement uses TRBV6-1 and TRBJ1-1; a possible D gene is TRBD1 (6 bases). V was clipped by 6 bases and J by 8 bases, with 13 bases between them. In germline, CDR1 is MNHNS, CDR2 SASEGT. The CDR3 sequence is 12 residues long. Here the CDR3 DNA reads TGTGCCAGCAGACACCTCACAGGGGAAGCTTTCTTT. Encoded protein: CASRHLTGEAFF.

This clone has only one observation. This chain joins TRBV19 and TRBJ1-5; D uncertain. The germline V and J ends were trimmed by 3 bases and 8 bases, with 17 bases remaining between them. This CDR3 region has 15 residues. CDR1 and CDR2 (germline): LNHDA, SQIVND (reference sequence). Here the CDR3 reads CASSIYWGSREPQHF. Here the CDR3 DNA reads TGTGCCAGTAGTATTTATTGGGGTAGTAGGGAGCCCCAGCATTTT.

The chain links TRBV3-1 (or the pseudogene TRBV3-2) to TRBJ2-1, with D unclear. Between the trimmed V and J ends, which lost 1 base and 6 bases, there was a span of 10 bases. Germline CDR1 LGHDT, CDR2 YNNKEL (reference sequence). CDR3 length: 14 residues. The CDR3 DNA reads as TGTGCCAGCAGCCAAGGGCGGCGTAGCAATGAGCAGTTCTTC. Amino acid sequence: CASSQGRRSNEQFF.

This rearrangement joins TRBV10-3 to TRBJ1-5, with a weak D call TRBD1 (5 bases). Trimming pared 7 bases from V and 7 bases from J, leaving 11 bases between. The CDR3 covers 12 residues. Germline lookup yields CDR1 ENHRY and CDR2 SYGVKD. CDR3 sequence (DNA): TGTGCCATCATAGGGGAAGGACAGCCCCAGCATTTT. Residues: CAIIGEGQPQHF.

The CDR3 protein is CASSMNRGPLHF. The CDR3 region has the DNA TGTGCCAGTAGTATGAATAGGGGACCCCTCCACTTT. The chain employs TRBV19 and TRBJ1-6; tentatively, D is TRBD1 (5 bases). Trimming removed 3 bases from V and 12 bases from J, with 9 bases in between. This CDR3 contains 12 residues. CDR1 LNHDA and CDR2 SQIVND come from the germline V gene (reference sequence).

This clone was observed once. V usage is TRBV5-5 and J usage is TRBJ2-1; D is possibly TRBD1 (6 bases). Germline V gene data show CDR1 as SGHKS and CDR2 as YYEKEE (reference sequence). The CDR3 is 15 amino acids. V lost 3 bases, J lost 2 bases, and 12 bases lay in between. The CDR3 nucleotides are TGTGCCAGCAGCTCAGGGGCAGGGGCCTACAATGAGCAGTTCTTC. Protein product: CASSSGAGAYNEQFF.

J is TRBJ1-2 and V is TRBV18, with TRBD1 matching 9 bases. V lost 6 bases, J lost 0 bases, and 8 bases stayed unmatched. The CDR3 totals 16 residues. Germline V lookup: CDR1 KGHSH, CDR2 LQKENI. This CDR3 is CASSPNRDRANYGYTF. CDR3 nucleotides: TGTGCCAGCTCGCCAAACCGGGACAGGGCTAACTATGGCTACACCTTC.

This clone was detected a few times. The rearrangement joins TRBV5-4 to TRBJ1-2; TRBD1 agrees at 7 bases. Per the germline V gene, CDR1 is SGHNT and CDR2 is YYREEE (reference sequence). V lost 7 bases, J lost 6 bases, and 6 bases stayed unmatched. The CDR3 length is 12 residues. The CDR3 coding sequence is TGTGCCAGCGGGGAGACAGGGCATGGCTACACCTTC. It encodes CASGETGHGYTF.

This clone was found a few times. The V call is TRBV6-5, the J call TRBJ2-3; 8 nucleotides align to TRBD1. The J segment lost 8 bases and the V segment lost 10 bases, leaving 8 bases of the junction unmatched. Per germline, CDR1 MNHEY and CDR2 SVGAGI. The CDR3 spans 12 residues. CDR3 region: CATGQGGGTQYF. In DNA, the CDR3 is TGTGCCACCGGACAGGGTGGTGGTACGCAGTATTTT.

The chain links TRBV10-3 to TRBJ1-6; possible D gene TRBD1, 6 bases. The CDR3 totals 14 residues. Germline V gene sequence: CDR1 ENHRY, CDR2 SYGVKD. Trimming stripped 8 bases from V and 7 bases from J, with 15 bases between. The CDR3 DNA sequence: TGTGCCATCGGGGACACCCAAATCAATTCACCCCTCCACTTT. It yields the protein CAIGDTQINSPLHF.

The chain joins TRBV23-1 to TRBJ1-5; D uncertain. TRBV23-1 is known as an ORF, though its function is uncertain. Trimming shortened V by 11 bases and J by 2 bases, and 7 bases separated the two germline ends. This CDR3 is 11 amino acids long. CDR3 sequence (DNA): TGCGCCCTGAGGGGCAATCAGCCCCAGCATTTT. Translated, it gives CALRGNQPQHF.

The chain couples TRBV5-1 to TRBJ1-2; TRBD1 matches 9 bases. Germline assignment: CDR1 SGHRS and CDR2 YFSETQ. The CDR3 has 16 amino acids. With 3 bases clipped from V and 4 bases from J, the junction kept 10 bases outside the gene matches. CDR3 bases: TGCGCCAGCAGCTCTACCAGGACAGGGGCCTTCTATGGCTACACCTTC. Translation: CASSSTRTGAFYGYTF.

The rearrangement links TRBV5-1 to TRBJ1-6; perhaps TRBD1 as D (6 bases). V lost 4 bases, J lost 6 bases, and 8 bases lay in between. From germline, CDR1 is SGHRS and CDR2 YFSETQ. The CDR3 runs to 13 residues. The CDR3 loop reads CASSPGVNSPLHF. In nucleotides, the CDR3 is TGCGCCAGCAGCCCAGGGGTTAATTCACCCCTCCACTTT.

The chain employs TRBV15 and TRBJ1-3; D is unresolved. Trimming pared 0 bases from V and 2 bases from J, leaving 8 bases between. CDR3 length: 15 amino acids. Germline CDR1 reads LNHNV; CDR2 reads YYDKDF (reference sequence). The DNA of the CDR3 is TGTGCCACCAGCAGAGATCGGGAGGCTGGAAACACCATATATTTT. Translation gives CATSRDREAGNTIYF.

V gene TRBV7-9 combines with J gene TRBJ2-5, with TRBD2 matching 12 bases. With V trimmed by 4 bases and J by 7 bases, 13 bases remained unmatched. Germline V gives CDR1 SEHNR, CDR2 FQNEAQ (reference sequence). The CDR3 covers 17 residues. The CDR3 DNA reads TGTGCCAGCAGCTCGACTAGCGGGGGACTACCAGGGGTGACCCAGTACTTC. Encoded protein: CASSSTSGGLPGVTQYF.

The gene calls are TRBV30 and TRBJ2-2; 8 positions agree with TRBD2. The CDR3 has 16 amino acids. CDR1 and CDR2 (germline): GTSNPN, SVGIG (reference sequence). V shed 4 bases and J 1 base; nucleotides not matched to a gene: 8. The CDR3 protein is CAWKGKRGLNTGELFF. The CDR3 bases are TGTGCCTGGAAAGGGAAGCGGGGGCTGAACACCGGGGAGCTGTTTTTT.

The DNA for the CDR3 is TGTGCCAGCAGCTTACGAGCGGGGGGTTTCACCGGGGAGCTGTTTTTT. Amino acid sequence: CASSLRAGGFTGELFF. The rearrangement links TRBV5-6 to TRBJ2-2; 9 bases fit TRBD2. CDR3 length: 16 residues. Germline CDR1 is SGHDT and CDR2 is YYEEEE. Trimming took 2 bases from V and 4 from J; bases not matched to a gene: 6.